This is a list of T cell receptor beta chains from one sample in a study of breast tumors, draining lymph nodes, adjacent tissues. One entry per CDR3 protein results from TCRdb running MiXCR on the multiplex PCR reads. The profile covers 13,000 to 15,000 distinct CDR3 sequences, with around 50% appearing a single time and more than 25% taken by the ten largest. The sample comprised tumor-adjacent breast tissue. The receptors shown here come from a female donor with breast cancer. Some clones in this sample may be carry-over from other donors' samples. Both conserved end residues are part of each CDR3. A D gene is named only where the DNA matches it firmly. Size is stated for part of the rows, as once, few or many counts, or as a class when the clone is expanded.

D gene,J gene,clone size,V gene,CDR3 protein
TRBD1,TRBJ2-7,many,TRBV29-1,CSVTGEPTKQYF
TRBD1,TRBJ2-1,many,TRBV14,CASSQSLLQGRKQFF
TRBD2,TRBJ2-3,few,TRBV4-2,CASSQEDSGSMTDTQYF
-,TRBJ2-5,many,TRBV19,CASSPGAGETQYF
-,TRBJ1-5,-,TRBV15,CATSRDNQSQHF
TRBD1,TRBJ2-7,-,TRBV5-1,CASTTGGTYEQYF
-,TRBJ1-2,many,TRBV30,CAWSVLRGVGGYTF
-,TRBJ2-2,-,TRBV4-1,CASSQVLTGELFF
TRBD2,TRBJ2-3,-,TRBV20-1,CSAMWTSGGADTQYF
-,TRBJ1-2,-,TRBV12-3/TRBV12-4,CASSSSSGRNNYGYTF
TRBD2,TRBJ2-1,-,TRBV20-1,CSALLAGGSRSYNEQFF
-,TRBJ2-5,many,TRBV5-1,CASSLQQGRETQYF
-,TRBJ2-3,many,TRBV2,CASRARDQSTDTQYF
-,TRBJ1-2,many,TRBV7-2,CASSLAAGGNYGYPF
-,TRBJ1-1,-,TRBV27,CASSLQNTEAFF
-,TRBJ1-2,many,TRBV11-2,CASSSGRNNYGYTF
-,TRBJ2-5,many,TRBV20-1,CSARDLSTQYF
TRBD2,TRBJ2-1,-,TRBV20-1,CSAPSASGSSYDERFF
-,TRBJ1-5,many,TRBV7-8,CASSLSSQSNQPQHF
-,TRBJ2-1,-,TRBV20-1,CSARGSGGTSYNEQFF
TRBD2,TRBJ2-1,-,TRBV20-1,CSAQVAGIEQFF
-,TRBJ2-3,-,TRBV7-9,CASSPRAPSTDTQYF
TRBD1,TRBJ2-3,many,TRBV30,CAWSVWTGGRTDTQYF
-,TRBJ2-5,-,TRBV5-6,CASSLRTAEETQYF